This entry is about one T cell receptor beta chain. Its antigen remains undetermined. Base qualities were left out, and no much larger clone turns up one base away. Receptor libraries were prepared by the immunoSEQ multiplex PCR assay. The multiplex PCR relied on a mix of 60 forward primers for TCR Vbeta segments and 13 reverse primers for TCR Jbeta segments. Amplification of the CDR3 region of rearranged TCR beta genes was performed with a multiplex PCR assay on genomic DNA. The Illumina HiSeq System was used to sequence the amplified TCR beta libraries as 87-base-pair reads. For the original study's pipeline: Across the roughly 670 repertoires, a later analysis counted 78 million or so unique TCR beta chains, approximately 12 million of which were shared by at least two donors. Raw reads were error-corrected and collapsed into unique sequences with a nearest-neighbor algorithm that merged closely related sequences to remove PCR and sequencing errors. To assign V, D and J gene segments, CDR3 sequences were aligned to IMGT reference sequences. For a sequence to be retained, a match of at least six nucleotides was required to both a V gene segment and a J gene segment. Rearrangements were called productive when the CDR3 lacked stop codons and stayed in frame with V and J; all others were non-productive. CDR3 was defined according to IMGT convention as the region running from the second conserved V-encoded cysteine to the conserved J-encoded phenylalanine. Sequences without an unambiguous match to a single V gene segment were excluded from the earlier analysis of 450 to 650 of the donors. In an earlier analysis of roughly 600 of the donors, a V segment was called functional when productive rearrangements were above 56.7%, and segregating when the standard deviation between donors exceeded 5%. A statistical classification framework was built for diagnosing cytomegalovirus status from the catalog of TCR beta chain sequences. In a later analysis, TCR nucleotide sequences were compared against IMGT/GENE-DB human TR gene sequences so that V and J genes could be assigned. In a later analysis, CDR3 sequences and most-parsimonious VDJ recombination scenarios were assigned using the TCRdist pipeline. In a later analysis, each TCR beta chain was defined by its CDR3 amino acid sequence together with its V-gene family, and reads lacking a unique V-gene family were excluded. To address suspected cross-contamination and a sequencing artifact, a later analysis removed around 590 highly shared, low-generation-probability nucleotide sequences. In a later analysis, a clonal expansion index was calculated for each public chain from normalized within-repertoire ranks of inferred template counts. In a later analysis, generation probabilities were computed using a VDJ recombination model fitted to out-of-frame rearrangements, and the results were checked against IGoR. In a later analysis, TCR-TCR, TCR-HLA and TCR-CMV co-occurrence was scored with hypergeometric tests, and a repertoire-size bias correction was applied to TCR pairs. To estimate false discovery rates, a later analysis permuted the HLA or CMV assignments 20 times. A later analysis grouped co-occurring TCRs with DBSCAN, adding TCRdist sequence similarity when clustering within HLA-allele-positive subsets. Repertoires with fewer than 30,000 or more than 120,000 public chains, plus five repertoires with anomalous nucleotide sharing, were excluded from co-occurrence clustering. TCRdb stores this immuneACCESS table with in-frame sequences only. Part of the clones is absent; in the studies checked, under half of the shortfall reflects unresolved V genes, and no reason is known for the rest. V and J calls and clone size are those listed in that table; D and trimming were worked out from the DNA. The sample profile shows approximately 120,000 clones; roughly 80% of them were found once. The top ten hold 3.3% of the sample.

The cohort was made up of 500 to 800 healthy bone marrow donors. All cohort members were sampled while nominally healthy, although unrecorded immune exposures were likely present. The donor tested CMV seronegative, placing the donor among the approximately 400 seronegative members of the cohort. Each donor provided a peripheral blood sample, and peripheral blood mononuclear cells were used for TCR beta sequencing. Genomic DNA extraction from the blood cell samples was performed with the Qiagen DNeasy Blood Extraction Kit. The sample is drawn from a study of cytomegalovirus exposure and HLA in healthy donors (dated by TCRdb to 2017 to 2019). In terms of the full investigation: In an earlier analysis of approximately 500 of the donors, 250 to 350 Gb of sequence data and some 100 million unique TCR beta sequences from 150 million to 200 million T cells were reported. The number of donors typed differed by locus, with 629-630 for A, B, C, DRB1 and DQB1, around 520 for DQA1, 600 to 610 for DPA1, and over 400 for DPB1. A later analysis re-analyzed previously published TCR beta repertoires from roughly 600 donors and added high-resolution HLA genotyping to study TCR occurrence patterns. Besides the first cohort of 666 subjects, a separate validation cohort made up of 120 different subjects was used. An earlier analysis of roughly 580 of the donors used high-throughput TCR beta sequencing to judge whether each TCR beta V gene segment behaved as functional or pseudogenic. Rather than drawing on any new phenotypic data, the later analysis identified candidate immune exposures from TCR beta sequences and the way those sequences occurred across donors. The study was designed to test whether signatures of past pathogen exposure could be identified by cataloging public T cell receptors. An early release covering roughly 640 HLA-typed donors comprised about 320 gigabases of sequencing data and around 80 million unique TCR sequences. Alongside the repertoire data, information on donor age, sex, ethnicity and CMV serostatus was compiled. Every discovery cohort repertoire had been produced on one sequencing platform. Because of strong linkage in the cohort, a few DR-DQ haplotypes were treated as single units for association and clustering. A later genetic analysis took genome-wide SNP genotypes for about 55% of the roughly 700 donors and used that subset as a discovery cohort. The T cell repertoires of roughly 660 subjects were profiled by immunosequencing and related to cytomegalovirus serostatus. On average, around 240,000 unique TCR beta nucleotide sequences were sequenced per donor among about 400 genotyped donors of the cohort, with 15% to 20% of those sequences being non-productive. The genetic ancestry cluster associated with self-reported Caucasian donors included 70% to 85% of the 300 to 400 genotyped donors. To predict cytomegalovirus infection status, the study brought together high-throughput TCR immunosequencing, statistical association of individual TCRs with disease status, and machine learning. HLA typing included class I and class II loci at four-digit resolution.

Taken from cysteine to phenylalanine, the CDR3 has 14 residues. Of the read, only the CDR3 DNA is kept; its 42 bases are in frame from base 1. Study-wide conclusions, independent of this receptor: The sequencing pipeline was judged likely to have produced a cluster of highly shared sequence variants as a technical artifact. The cohort was sequenced for TCR beta chains only, and without alpha or paired-chain data the features that could be detected were limited. Most TCR sequences were seen in very few donors, while some public TCRs were found in many individuals. The authors suggested that the approach could potentially be extended to other disease states and immunological phenotypes. A later analysis found that HLA-associated TCR beta chains were more clonally expanded and had lower generation probabilities than equally common non-associated chains. Compared with the approximately 700-donor mean, donors in an Asian-associated ancestry cluster had fewer N-insertions in productive TCRs, according to a later genetic analysis. In a later analysis, most CMV-associated TCR beta chains were found to appear HLA-restricted, with HLA associations seemingly driven largely by CMV exposure. At a false discovery rate of 0.05, a later analysis linked 16,951 TCR beta sequences to specific HLA alleles. A further reported finding was that TCR beta sequences accurately predicted the HLA-A and HLA-B alleles for most subjects in the first cohort. In an earlier analysis of some 500 of the donors, most TCR beta V segments appeared in productive rearrangements about 87% or about 30% of the time, broadly matching IMGT annotations. Three of the identified cytomegalovirus-associated TCR beta chains were confirmed in vitro to be specific for cytomegalovirus antigens. Some IMGT-functional V segments, including TRBV6-2 and TRBV6-3, could not be distinguished by the 87-base-pair reads and were therefore excluded. HLA typing was unavailable for some donors at each locus, so association tests used only the typed subset. Linkage disequilibrium might explain the correlated functional status among segregating V segments, but an unknown experimental factor could not be ruled out. A total of roughly 160 TCR beta chains were listed by the study as associated with cytomegalovirus. Roughly uniform sequencing depth across donors was assumed in presence/absence analyses, although this assumption may not hold. Cytomegalovirus status was reported to be diagnosed by the classifier with high specificity and sensitivity in both the original and validation cohorts. According to a later analysis, parvovirus B19, influenza, CMV and Epstein-Barr virus appeared linked to several top co-occurrence clusters. An association between a missense DCLRE1C variant and V-gene and J-gene trimming of TCR beta chains was found in a later genetic analysis and replicated in an independent cohort. Because counts were too low, some 17 rarely observed V segments, including chromosome 9 orphons, were left out of the earlier analysis of over 550 of the donors. Assigning TCR associations to individual alleles was difficult when HLA alleles, especially DR and DQ, strongly co-occurred. A later analysis found that TCR association rates varied across HLA loci, with DRB1 alleles showing the most associated TCRs and HLA-C alleles the fewest. The only immune exposure information available for the cohort was CMV serostatus.

Sequencing used PBMCs. The TCR originated in a woman in her forties or fifties in good health and CMV-seronegative. The sequence links TRBV21-1 to TRBJ2-3; the table's TRBD2 call for D was not verified on the DNA. TRBV21-1 is assigned pseudogene status. The CDR3 protein is CASSKDGCADTQYF. The bases are TGTGCCAGCAGCAAAGACGGGTGTGCAGATACGCAGTATTTT.